This passage covers 20 T cell receptor beta chains from one sample sequenced in a study of T-cell memory formation after mild COVID-19. TCRdb re-analysed the 5' RACE reads in MiXCR, keeping a single row per CDR3 protein. The table has roughly 150,000 distinct CDR3 sequences, 14% seen once. Sequencing was performed on PBMCs or a T cell subset sorted from them (not recorded which). These receptor sequences come from an adult woman who had mild COVID-19 (a few samples of this study predate the infection). Cell type and time point are not known.

The chain has TRBV6-5 and TRBJ1-1; D is uncertain. V lost 0 bases and J 0 bases, leaving 8 bases between the germline ends. This CDR3 is built from 15 residues. Germline values: CDR1 MNHEY, CDR2 SVGAGI. The CDR3 sequence is CASSYSEVMNTEAFF. CDR3 sequence (DNA): TGTGCCAGCAGTTACTCGGAAGTCATGAACACTGAAGCTTTCTTT.

The gene calls are TRBV7-9 and TRBJ2-6; no definite D call. The CDR3 contains 15 residues. The germline CDR1 and CDR2 sequences are SEHNR and FQNEAQ (reference sequence). V gave up 5 bases and J gave up 0 bases, with 8 bases separating them. The CDR3 sequence is CASSPHSSGANVLTF. In DNA form, the CDR3 reads TGTGCCAGCAGCCCGCACAGCTCTGGGGCCAACGTCCTGACTTTC.

This clonotype was counted between two and nine times. The rearrangement uses TRBV5-5 and TRBJ2-3; 8 bases match TRBD2. Germline lookup yields CDR1 SGHKS and CDR2 YYEKEE (reference sequence). V dropped 1 base and J dropped 2; count of bases not matched to a gene: 12. The CDR3 consists of 18 residues. CDR3: CASSLNTSGDLFTDTQYF. DNA for the CDR3: TGTGCCAGCAGCTTGAATACTAGCGGTGATCTTTTCACAGATACGCAGTATTTT.

The rearrangement joins TRBV5-1 to TRBJ2-3; 7 positions match TRBD1. The CDR3 has 15 amino acids. Germline CDR1 is SGHRS and CDR2 is YFSETQ. V shed 0 bases, J shed 8 bases, and the junction held 9 bases outside the gene matches. The CDR3 is CASSLGQGTIGTQYF. CDR3 sequence (DNA): TGCGCCAGCAGCTTGGGACAGGGTACGATCGGTACGCAGTATTTT. Full variable domain (rest looked up from reference TRBV5-1 and TRBJ2-3): KAGVTQTPRYLIKTRGQQVTLSCSPISGHRSVSWYQQTPGQGLQFLFEYFSETQRNKGNFPGRFSGRQFSNSRSEMNVSTLELGDSALYLCASSLGQGTIGTQYFGPGTRLTVL.

V is TRBV12-3 or TRBV12-4 and J is TRBJ2-1; 9 bases agree with TRBD1. The CDR3 spans 14 residues. V shed 8 bases, J shed 8 bases, and the junction held 10 bases outside the gene matches. The CDR3 DNA is TGTGCCAGCCTCTCGGGACAGGGACTCTATGAGCAGTTCTTC. Translation gives CASLSGQGLYEQFF.

The rearrangement links TRBV5-1 to TRBJ2-7; tentative D call: TRBD1 (6 bases). The CDR3 is 14 residues long. CDR1 is SGHRS and CDR2 is YFSETQ in the germline V gene. The V gene lost 3 bases and the J gene lost 4 bases, with 14 bases spanning the gap. The chain's CDR3 is CASSSAGTSYEQYF. In DNA form, the CDR3 reads TGCGCCAGCAGCTCGGCCGGGACATCGTACGAGCAGTACTTC.

The J gene is TRBJ2-7, the V gene TRBV29-1; D is unresolved. Trimming removed 5 bases at V and 6 bases at J, with 14 bases between. Germline values: CDR1 SQVTM, CDR2 ANQGSEA. This CDR3 has 12 residues. As DNA, the CDR3 is TGCAGCGTTAAAAACCACCCTGGCGAGCAGTACTTC. This translates into CSVKNHPGEQYF.

A few counts support this clonotype. V gene TRBV18 combines with J gene TRBJ1-4; D gene uncertain. V gave up 2 bases and J gave up 4 bases, with 20 bases separating them. CDR3 length equals 18 residues. CDR1 and CDR2 from the germline V gene are KGHSH and LQKENI. CDR3 protein: CASSPKETDFSGNEKLFF. In nucleotides, the CDR3 is TGTGCCAGCTCACCAAAGGAAACTGATTTCTCTGGTAATGAAAAACTGTTTTTT.

Only a few counts were recorded for this clonotype. The chain uses TRBV5-1 and TRBJ2-7; the match to TRBD1 covers 8 bases. Unmatched junction bases numbered 14, after V lost 2 bases and J lost 10 bases. Germline CDR1 and CDR2: SGHRS and YFSETQ. The CDR3 is 15 amino acids. In DNA, the CDR3 is TGCGCCAGCAGCTTCCCCCGGGACAGGCTCCCCCCTCAGTACTTC. It yields the protein CASSFPRDRLPPQYF.

This clonotype was seen a handful of times. This sequence joins TRBV4-1 and TRBJ2-7; no reliable D call. The germline CDR1 and CDR2 sequences are MGHRA and YSYEKL. The CDR3 spans 16 residues. Trimming stripped 4 bases from V and 5 bases from J, with 21 bases between. The CDR3, as DNA: TGCGCCAGCAGCCTAACACTCCGGTCCTTTTCCCACGAGCAGTACTTC. This encodes CASSLTLRSFSHEQYF.

This chain's CDR3 is CASSSRTQYEQYF. The CDR3 DNA sequence: TGTGCCAGCAGTTCCCGGACGCAGTACGAGCAGTACTTC. The rearrangement uses TRBV12-3 or TRBV12-4 and TRBJ2-7, with D hard to call. The length of the CDR3 is 13 residues. V shed 4 bases and J shed 4 bases, with 11 bases lying between them.

This sequence joins TRBV24-1 and TRBJ2-5, with no clear D. The CDR3 runs to 11 residues. The V gene lost 5 bases and the J gene lost 5 bases, with 5 bases spanning the gap. Germline loops: CDR1 KGHDR, CDR2 SFDVKD. The CDR3 sequence is CATSVGETQYF. CDR3 nucleotide sequence: TGTGCCACCAGTGTCGGGGAGACCCAGTACTTC.

This chain connects TRBV29-1 to TRBJ2-2, with TRBD2 matching over 8 bases. Trimming cost V 6 bases and J 3 bases; bases outside gene matches: 6. The germline V gene has CDR1 SQVTM and CDR2 ANQGSEA. The CDR3 has 14 residues. Here the CDR3 DNA reads TGCAGCGTCCCCGGACTAGCCTACACCGGGGAGCTGTTTTTT. Protein product: CSVPGLAYTGELFF.

Only a few counts were recorded for this clonotype. V gene TRBV6-2 or TRBV6-3 combines with J gene TRBJ2-5; 9 bases map to TRBD2. V gave up 5 bases and J gave up 6 bases; unmatched junction bases: 4. This CDR3 is built from 13 residues. Germline CDR1 is MNHEY and CDR2 is SVGEGT. In DNA form, the CDR3 reads TGTGCCAGCAGTCAAAGCGGGGGGAAGACCCAGTACTTC. Encoded protein: CASSQSGGKTQYF.

This chain links TRBV6-2 or TRBV6-3 with TRBJ1-5, with D possibly TRBD1 on 5 matching bases. This CDR3 is 14 amino acids long. Trimming shortened V by 7 bases and J by 6 bases, and 16 bases separated the two germline ends. Germline V lookup: CDR1 MNHEY, CDR2 SVGEGT. The CDR3 region has the DNA TGTGCCAGCACTAAAGACGGGGGGGGTCAGCCCCAGCATTTT. The encoded protein is CASTKDGGGQPQHF.

The J gene is TRBJ2-6, the V gene TRBV3-1; perhaps TRBD2 as D (5 bases). In germline, CDR1 is LGHDT, CDR2 YNNKEL (reference sequence). This CDR3 contains 18 residues. V dropped 2 bases and J dropped 1 base, with 15 bases sitting between them. CDR3: CASSQLLRRGSGANVLTF. CDR3 in DNA: TGTGCCAGCAGCCAACTCCTGCGTCGGGGTTCTGGGGCCAACGTCCTGACTTTC.

This clonotype was seen only a few times. The rearrangement joins TRBV11-2 to TRBJ2-7, with D tentatively TRBD1 (6 bases). The V end lost 5 bases, the J end lost 4 bases, and 18 bases lay between the germline ends. The CDR3 runs 15 residues. Germline CDR1 and CDR2: SGHAT and FQNNGV. CDR3 nucleotides: TGTGCCAGCAGCCACCGAGGACAGAGGAATTACGAGCAGTACTTC. Translated, it gives CASSHRGQRNYEQYF.

This clonotype was picked up many times. Here the CDR3 DNA reads TGCAGTGCTAGAGATGGGTACGGCGGGGAGCTGTTTTTT. It yields the protein CSARDGYGGELFF. The chain links TRBV20-1 to TRBJ2-2; D remains unclear. Germline CDR1 and CDR2: DFQATT and SNEGSKA (reference sequence). Trimming shortened V by 0 bases and J by 7 bases, and 9 bases separated the two germline ends. This CDR3 has 13 amino acids.

The J gene is TRBJ1-2, the V gene TRBV6-5; possible D gene TRBD1, 5 bases. The CDR3 extends over 13 amino acids. Germline V CDR1 and CDR2: MNHEY, SVGAGI. The V end lost 4 bases, the J end lost 4 bases, and 10 bases lay between the germline ends. This chain's CDR3 is CASSSFGGYGYTF. The CDR3 DNA reads as TGTGCCAGCAGTTCGTTTGGGGGCTATGGCTACACCTTC.

This sequence joins TRBV5-1 and TRBJ2-7; D not certain. Germline assignment: CDR1 SGHRS and CDR2 YFSETQ. The CDR3 has 14 residues. V was shortened by 0 bases and J by 0 bases, with 7 bases between the two germline ends. CDR3 amino acids: CASSLGSDSYEQYF. For the CDR3, the DNA is TGCGCCAGCAGCTTGGGGTCGGACTCCTACGAGCAGTACTTC. The whole variable domain, remainder taken from reference TRBV5-1 and TRBJ2-7, is KAGVTQTPRYLIKTRGQQVTLSCSPISGHRSVSWYQQTPGQGLQFLFEYFSETQRNKGNFPGRFSGRQFSNSRSEMNVSTLELGDSALYLCASSLGSDSYEQYFGPGTRLTVT.